This record covers a single T cell receptor beta chain. This entry comes from a study of blood T cell repertoires in COVID-19. For the study at large: Both acute and convalescent COVID-19 samples were obtained from the United States, Italy and Spain. The analysed material was cDNA or gDNA that came from T cells, B-cell-depleted T cells, or PBMCs.

The junction had 2 bases not matched to a gene; V was cut back by 3 bases and J by 1 base. The CDR3 runs 14 residues. Germline V CDR1 and CDR2: LNHDA, SQIVND (reference sequence). Per the authors' pipeline: Estimation of nucleated cell counts was performed using reference gene primer amplification. Generated by immunoSEQ multiplex PCR, the TCRdb table keeps only in-frame clones and is missing some. Clone size and V and J calls were adopted from that table, with D and trimming inferred from the DNA. The sample shows about 230,000 clones, approximately 87% of them seen only once. This chain links TRBV19 with TRBJ2-5; 7 bases line up with TRBD2. This clonotype was obtained from a woman between 50 and 59 years old in a cohort exposed to, infected with or recovered from COVID-19 (not recorded which). The specimen was PBMCs or T cells enriched from blood (not recorded which). CDR3 protein: CASSMWGGQETQYF. The CDR3 DNA follows: TGTGCCAGTAGTATGTGGGGGGGCCAAGAGACCCAGTACTTC.